This T cell receptor beta chain was captured in a study of T cell changes during pregnancy in multiple sclerosis. The CDR3 length is 14 residues. The V segment lost 3 bases and the J segment 3 bases; nucleotides outside the gene matches: 3. Germline values: CDR1 SGHNT, CDR2 YYREEE (reference sequence). The assay was immunoSEQ multiplex PCR, and TCRdb's table has in-frame clones only and misses some. Of about 77,000 clones listed, 89% are singletons. The chain combines TRBV5-4 with TRBJ1-1, with 9 bases that match TRBD1. This TCR was sampled from a female donor with multiple sclerosis, enrolled in a pregnancy study. Sequencing was performed on peripheral blood, taken before pregnancy. The CDR3 reads CASSWGQGHTEAFF. CDR3 nucleotide sequence: TGTGCCAGCAGCTGGGGACAGGGCCACACTGAAGCTTTCTTT. Full variable domain (missing parts from reference TRBV5-4 and TRBJ1-1): ETGVTQSPTHLIKTRGQQVTLRCSSQSGHNTVSWYQQALGQGPQFIFQYYREEENGRGNFPPRFSGLQFPNYSSELNVNALELDDSALYLCASSWGQGHTEAFFGQGTRLTVV.